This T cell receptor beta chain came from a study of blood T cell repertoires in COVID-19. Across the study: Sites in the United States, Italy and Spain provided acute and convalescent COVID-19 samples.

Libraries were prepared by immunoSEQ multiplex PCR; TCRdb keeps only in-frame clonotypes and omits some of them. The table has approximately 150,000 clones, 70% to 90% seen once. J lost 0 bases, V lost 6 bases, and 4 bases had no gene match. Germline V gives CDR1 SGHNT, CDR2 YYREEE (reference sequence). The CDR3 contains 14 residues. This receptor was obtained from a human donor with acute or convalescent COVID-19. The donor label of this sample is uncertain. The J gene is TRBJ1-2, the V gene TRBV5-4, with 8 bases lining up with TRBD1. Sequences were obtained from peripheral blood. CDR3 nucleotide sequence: TGTGCCAGCACCCCAGGGGGCTCTAACTATGGCTACACCTTC. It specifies CASTPGGSNYGYTF.